The TCR beta chain under discussion was sequenced for a study of T cell repertoires in cytomegalovirus infection. About the study: Well-studied HLA-B-restricted CMV epitopes were used in the study alongside recently identified HLA-C-restricted ones. General observations from the study: The response measured ex vivo was dominated by TCR beta clonotypes (HLA-C-restricted and CMV-specific).

This clonotype was detected a few times. The antigen remains undetermined. TCRdb reanalysed the reads using MiXCR and keeps one entry per CDR3 protein. This table has around 900,000 distinct CDR3 sequences, about a third appearing once. V dropped 0 bases and J dropped 0 bases, with 12 bases sitting between them. Germline V gene lookup returns CDR1 DFQATT and CDR2 SNEGSKA (reference sequence). The CDR3 totals 16 residues. This TCR came from a human donor in good health (CMV status not recorded). Some clones in this sample may be carry-over from other donors' samples. The sequencing used cultured CD8+ T cells from PBMCs, collected from culture after CMV antigen stimulation. This chain links TRBV20-1 with TRBJ1-5; D is unresolved. CDR3 sequence: CSARESPVYSNQPQHF. CDR3 DNA sequence: TGCAGTGCTAGAGAGAGCCCAGTCTATAGCAATCAGCCCCAGCATTTT.